Listed below are T cell receptor beta chains from one sample, sequenced in a study of human T cells and chemical hapten exposure. TCRdb analysed the RACE reads with MiXCR anew, one entry per CDR3 protein. The sample has just over 350,000 distinct CDR3 sequences; about 6.9% are singletons. Sample: whole blood, taken in connection with sensitization to the hapten diphenylcyclopropenone (DPC). These receptors all stem from a woman aged 18-29 years with alopecia areata. Some clones in this sample may be carry-over from other donors' samples. Each CDR3 is given with its conserved first and last residue. D genes are given only for firm matches. Clone size, where shown, is once, few, many, or a class for clones that have expanded.

-	TRBJ1-3	many	TRBV5-1	TGCGCCAGCAGCTTGGAAGGGTCTGGAAACACCATATATTTT	CASSLEGSGNTIYF
-	TRBJ1-5	few	TRBV3-1	TGTGCCAGCAGCCAAGATCCCCCGGACGGGAATCAGCCCCAGCATTTT	CASSQDPPDGNQPQHF
-	TRBJ1-2	many	TRBV14	TGTGCCAGCAGCCGTCGGGGGTCAGGTGGCTATGGCTACACCTTC	CASSRRGSGGYGYTF
-	TRBJ1-4	many	TRBV12-3/TRBV12-4	TGTGCCAGCAGTTTAGGGGCGTCTAATGAAAAACTGTTTTTT	CASSLGASNEKLFF
TRBD2	TRBJ2-4	few	TRBV7-6	TGTGCCAGCAGCCGTAGCGGGGGGGCCTCTTTCCAAAACATTCAGTACTTC	CASSRSGGASFQNIQYF
-	TRBJ1-4	many	TRBV7-9	TGTGCCAGCAGCCCCCTTTCCATCGAAAAACTGTTTTTT	CASSPLSIEKLFF
TRBD1	TRBJ1-1	-	TRBV28	TGTGCCAGCAGTCCCGACAGGGGAGAGGACACTGAAGCTTTCTTT	CASSPDRGEDTEAFF
-	TRBJ2-3	few	TRBV20-1	TGCAGTGCTAGAGGGGGGGGCCCCTTTAAGGATACGCAGTATTTT	CSARGGGPFKDTQYF
TRBD1	TRBJ2-1	-	TRBV27	TGTGCCAGCAGTTCCGGGACAGTGGAGTTCTTC	CASSSGTVEFF
-	TRBJ2-3	few	TRBV4-3	TGCGCCAGCAGCCAAGCCCTAACCCTTGGCACAGATACGCAGTATTTT	CASSQALTLGTDTQYF
TRBD2	TRBJ2-3	-	TRBV5-4	TGTGCCAGCAGCTTGGGGGCTAGCGGGGGGTCCACAGATACGCAGTATTTT	CASSLGASGGSTDTQYF
-	TRBJ2-7	few	TRBV29-1	TGCAGCGTTGAGGTCTCCTACGAGCAGTACTTC	CSVEVSYEQYF
-	TRBJ1-6	many	TRBV10-3	TGTGCCATCGACGAGACAGGTGGAAATTCACCCCTCCACTTT	CAIDETGGNSPLHF
-	TRBJ1-5	few	TRBV18	TGTGCCAGCTCACCACTCCGGGTCCTCAATCAGCCCCAGCATTTT	CASSPLRVLNQPQHF
TRBD1	TRBJ1-1	many	TRBV7-2	TGTGCCAGCAGCTCCCGACAGGGGGCAGGGAACACTGAAGCTTTCTTT	CASSSRQGAGNTEAFF
-	TRBJ2-7	many	TRBV7-6	TGTGCCAGCAGCCTAAACCACCCACTTGGGGAGCAGTACTTC	CASSLNHPLGEQYF
-	TRBJ2-1	few	TRBV11-3	TGTGCCAGCAGCTACGACCGGAACAATGAGCAGTTCTTC	CASSYDRNNEQFF
-	TRBJ1-6	many	TRBV12-3/TRBV12-4	TGTGCCAGCACCACGGCCCCGGGTTCACCCCTCCACTTT	CASTTAPGSPLHF
-	TRBJ1-5	many	TRBV2	TGTGCCAGCAGAGACAGGCCTAGTAGCAATCAGCCCCAGCATTTT	CASRDRPSSNQPQHF
TRBD1	TRBJ2-7	-	TRBV20-1	TGCAGTGCTAGGACCCGGACAGGGTTATACGAGCAGTACTTC	CSARTRTGLYEQYF